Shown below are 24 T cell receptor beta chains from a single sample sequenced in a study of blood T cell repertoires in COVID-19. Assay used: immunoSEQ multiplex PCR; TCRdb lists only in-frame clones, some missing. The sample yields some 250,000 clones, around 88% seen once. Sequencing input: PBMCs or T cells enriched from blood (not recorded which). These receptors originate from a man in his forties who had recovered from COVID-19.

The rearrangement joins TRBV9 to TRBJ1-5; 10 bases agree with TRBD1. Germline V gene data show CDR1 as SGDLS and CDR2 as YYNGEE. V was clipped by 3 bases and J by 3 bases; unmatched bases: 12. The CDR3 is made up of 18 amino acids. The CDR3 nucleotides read TGTGCCAGCAGCGCCGGAGGACAGGGGGTAGACAACAATCAGCCCCAGCATTTT. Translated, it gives CASSAGGQGVDNNQPQHF.

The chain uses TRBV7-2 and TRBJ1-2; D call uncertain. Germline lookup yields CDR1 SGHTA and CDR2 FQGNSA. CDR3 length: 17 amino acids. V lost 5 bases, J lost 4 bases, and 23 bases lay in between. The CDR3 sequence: CASSTYRAEISSYGYTF. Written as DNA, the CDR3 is TGTGCCAGCAGCACCTACAGAGCGGAGATTTCTTCCTATGGCTACACCTTC. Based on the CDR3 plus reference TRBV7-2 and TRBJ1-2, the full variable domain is GAGVSQSPSNKVTEKGKDVELRCDPISGHTALYWYRQSLGQGLEFLIYFQGNSAPDKSGLPSDRFSAERTGGSVSTLTIQRTQQEDSAVYLCASSTYRAEISSYGYTFGSGTRLTVV.

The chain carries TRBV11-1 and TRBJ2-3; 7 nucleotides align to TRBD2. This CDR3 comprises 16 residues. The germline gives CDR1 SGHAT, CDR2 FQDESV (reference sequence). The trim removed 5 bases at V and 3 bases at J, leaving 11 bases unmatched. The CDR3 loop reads CASSARLAGGTDTQYF. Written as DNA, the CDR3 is TGTGCCAGCAGCGCCAGACTAGCCGGGGGTACAGATACGCAGTATTTT. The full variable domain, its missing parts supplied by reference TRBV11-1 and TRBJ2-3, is EAEVAQSPRYKITEKSQAVAFWCDPISGHATLYWYRQILGQGPELLVQFQDESVVDDSQLPKDRFSAERLKGVDSTLKIQPAELGDSAMYLCASSARLAGGTDTQYFGPGTRLTVL.

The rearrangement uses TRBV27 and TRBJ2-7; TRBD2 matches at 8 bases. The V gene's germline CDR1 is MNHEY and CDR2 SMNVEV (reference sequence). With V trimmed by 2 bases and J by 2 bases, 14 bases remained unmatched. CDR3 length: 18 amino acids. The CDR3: CASSLPRPRGRPPYEQYF. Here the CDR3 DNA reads TGTGCCAGCAGTTTACCGCGTCCGCGCGGGAGGCCCCCCTACGAGCAGTACTTC.

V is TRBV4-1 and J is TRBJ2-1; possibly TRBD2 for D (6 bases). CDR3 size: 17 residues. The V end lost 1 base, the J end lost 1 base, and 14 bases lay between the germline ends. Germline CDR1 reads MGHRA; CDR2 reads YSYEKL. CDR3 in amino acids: CASSQGTSSQSYNEQFF. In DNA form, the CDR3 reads TGCGCCAGCAGCCAAGGAACTAGCAGTCAATCCTACAATGAGCAGTTCTTC.

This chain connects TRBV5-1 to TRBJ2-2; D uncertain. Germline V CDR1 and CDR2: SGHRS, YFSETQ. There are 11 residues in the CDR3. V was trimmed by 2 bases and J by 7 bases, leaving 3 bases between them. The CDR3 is CASSFSGELFF. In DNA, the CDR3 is TGCGCCAGCAGCTTTAGCGGGGAGCTGTTTTTT.

CDR3 sequence: CASSDTPSSGNTIYF. In nucleotides, the CDR3 is TGTGCCAGCAGTGACACACCCAGCTCTGGAAACACCATATATTTT. V and J are TRBV28 and TRBJ1-3, with D uncertain. The CDR3 spans 15 residues. CDR1 and CDR2 from the germline V gene are MDHEN and SYDVKM. Between the trimmed V and J ends, which lost 5 bases and 0 bases, there was a span of 11 bases.

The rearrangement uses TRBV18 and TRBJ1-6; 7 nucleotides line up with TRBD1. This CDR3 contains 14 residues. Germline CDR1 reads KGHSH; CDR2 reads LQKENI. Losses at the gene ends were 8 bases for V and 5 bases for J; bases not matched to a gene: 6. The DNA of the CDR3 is TGTGCCAGCACCGGGGGACAGAATAATTCACCCCTCCACTTT. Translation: CASTGGQNNSPLHF.

The CDR3 coding sequence is TGTGCCAGTAACCCGGGACTACATCCTTACAATGAGCAGTTCTTC. Its protein is CASNPGLHPYNEQFF. This rearrangement joins TRBV19 to TRBJ2-1; TRBD2 aligns across 7 bases. Germline V CDR1 and CDR2: LNHDA, SQIVND (reference sequence). This CDR3 comprises 15 residues. V shed 7 bases and J 4 bases; nucleotides not matched to a gene: 10.

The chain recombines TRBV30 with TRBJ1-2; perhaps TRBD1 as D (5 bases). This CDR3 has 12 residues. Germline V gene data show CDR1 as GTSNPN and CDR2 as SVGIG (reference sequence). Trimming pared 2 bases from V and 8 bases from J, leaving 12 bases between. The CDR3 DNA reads TGTGCCTGGAGTATTCAGGGCGGAGGCTACACCTTC. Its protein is CAWSIQGGGYTF.

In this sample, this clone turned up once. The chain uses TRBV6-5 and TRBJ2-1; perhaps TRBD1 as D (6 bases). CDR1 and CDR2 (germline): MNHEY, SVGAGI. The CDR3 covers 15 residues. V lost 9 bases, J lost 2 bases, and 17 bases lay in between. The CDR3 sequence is CASRHTGYAYNEQFF. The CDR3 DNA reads TGTGCCAGTCGCCACACAGGGTACGCCTACAATGAGCAGTTCTTC.

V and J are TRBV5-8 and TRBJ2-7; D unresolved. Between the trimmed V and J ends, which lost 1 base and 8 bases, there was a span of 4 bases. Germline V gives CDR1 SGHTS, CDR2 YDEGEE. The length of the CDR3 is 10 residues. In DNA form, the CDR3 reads TGTGCCAGCAGCTTGATCAAGCAGTACTTC. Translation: CASSLIKQYF. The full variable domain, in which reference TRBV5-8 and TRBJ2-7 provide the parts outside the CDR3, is EAGVTQSPTHLIKTRGQQATLRCSPISGHTSVYWYQQALGLGLQFLLWYDEGEERNRGNFPPRFSGRQFPNYSSELNVNALELEDSALYLCASSLIKQYFGPGTRLTVT.

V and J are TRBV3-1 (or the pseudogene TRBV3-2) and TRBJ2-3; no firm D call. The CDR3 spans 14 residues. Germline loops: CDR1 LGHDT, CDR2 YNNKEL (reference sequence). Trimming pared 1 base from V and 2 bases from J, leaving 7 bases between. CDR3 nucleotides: TGTGCCAGCAGCCAAGTCTATAACACAGATACGCAGTATTTT. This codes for CASSQVYNTDTQYF.

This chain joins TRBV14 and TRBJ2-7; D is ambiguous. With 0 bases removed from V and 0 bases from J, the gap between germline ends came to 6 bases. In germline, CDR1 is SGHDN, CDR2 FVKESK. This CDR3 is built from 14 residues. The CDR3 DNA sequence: TGTGCCAGCAGCCAAGATTACACCTCCTACGAGCAGTACTTC. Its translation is CASSQDYTSYEQYF.

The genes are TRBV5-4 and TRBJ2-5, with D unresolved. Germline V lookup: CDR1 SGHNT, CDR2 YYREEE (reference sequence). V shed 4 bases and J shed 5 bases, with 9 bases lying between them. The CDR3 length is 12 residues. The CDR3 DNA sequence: TGTGCCAGCAGCCTCCACGGTGAGACCCAGTACTTC. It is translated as CASSLHGETQYF. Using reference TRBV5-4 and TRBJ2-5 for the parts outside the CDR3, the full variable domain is ETGVTQSPTHLIKTRGQQVTLRCSSQSGHNTVSWYQQALGQGPQFIFQYYREEENGRGNFPPRFSGLQFPNYSSELNVNALELDDSALYLCASSLHGETQYFGPGTRLLVL.

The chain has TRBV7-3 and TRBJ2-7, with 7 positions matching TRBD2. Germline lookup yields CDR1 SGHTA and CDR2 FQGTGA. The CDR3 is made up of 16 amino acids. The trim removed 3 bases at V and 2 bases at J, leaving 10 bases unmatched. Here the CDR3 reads CASSLNPGGLTYEQYF. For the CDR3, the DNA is TGTGCCAGCAGCTTGAATCCCGGGGGACTAACCTACGAGCAGTACTTC.

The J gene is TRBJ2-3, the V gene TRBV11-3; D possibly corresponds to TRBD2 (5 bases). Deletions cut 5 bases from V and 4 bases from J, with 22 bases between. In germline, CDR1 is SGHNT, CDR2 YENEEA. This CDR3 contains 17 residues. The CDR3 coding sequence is TGTGCCAGCAGCATAACCTTGTCTAGCCCGATCCCAGATACGCAGTATTTT. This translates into CASSITLSSPIPDTQYF.

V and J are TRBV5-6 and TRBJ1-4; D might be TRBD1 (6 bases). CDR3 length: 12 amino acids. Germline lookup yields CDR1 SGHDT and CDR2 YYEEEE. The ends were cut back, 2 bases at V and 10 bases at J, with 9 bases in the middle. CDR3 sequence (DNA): TGTGCCAGCAGCTTCGGGACAAGAAAACTGTTTTTT. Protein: CASSFGTRKLFF.

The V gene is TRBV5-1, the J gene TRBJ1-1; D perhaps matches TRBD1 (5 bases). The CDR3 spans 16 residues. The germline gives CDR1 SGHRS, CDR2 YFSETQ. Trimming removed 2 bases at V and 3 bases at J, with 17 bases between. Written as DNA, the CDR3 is TGCGCCAGCAGCTTTGCTCAGGGACTCGAGTACACTGAAGCTTTCTTT. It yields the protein CASSFAQGLEYTEAFF.

CDR3: CASSLAASVASYEQYF. CDR3 DNA sequence: TGTGCCAGCAGCCTTGCGGCTAGCGTGGCCTCCTACGAGCAGTACTTC. The J gene is TRBJ2-7, the V gene TRBV7-9, with D perhaps TRBD2 (6 bases). The germline gives CDR1 SEHNR, CDR2 FQNEAQ (reference sequence). CDR3 length: 16 residues. The V end lost 5 bases, the J end lost 0 bases, and 17 bases lay between the germline ends.

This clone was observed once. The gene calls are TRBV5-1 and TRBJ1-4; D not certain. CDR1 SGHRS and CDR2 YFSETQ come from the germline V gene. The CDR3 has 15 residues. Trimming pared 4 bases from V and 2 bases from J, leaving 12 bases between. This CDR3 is CASSQYGSTNEKLFF. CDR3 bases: TGCGCCAGCAGCCAGTATGGCTCTACTAATGAAAAACTGTTTTTT.

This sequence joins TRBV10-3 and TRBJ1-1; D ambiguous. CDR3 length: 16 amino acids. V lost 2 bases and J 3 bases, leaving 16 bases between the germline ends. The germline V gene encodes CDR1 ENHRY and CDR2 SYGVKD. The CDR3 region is CAISEGRGQIDTEAFF. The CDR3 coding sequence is TGTGCCATCAGTGAGGGCCGTGGGCAGATAGACACTGAAGCTTTCTTT.

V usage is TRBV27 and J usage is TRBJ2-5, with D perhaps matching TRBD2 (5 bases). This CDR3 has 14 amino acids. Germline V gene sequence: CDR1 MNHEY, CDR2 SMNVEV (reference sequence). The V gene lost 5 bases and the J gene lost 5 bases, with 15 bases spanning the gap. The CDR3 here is CASSVGSIVETQYF. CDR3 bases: TGTGCCAGCAGTGTGGGGAGTATAGTGGAGACCCAGTACTTC.

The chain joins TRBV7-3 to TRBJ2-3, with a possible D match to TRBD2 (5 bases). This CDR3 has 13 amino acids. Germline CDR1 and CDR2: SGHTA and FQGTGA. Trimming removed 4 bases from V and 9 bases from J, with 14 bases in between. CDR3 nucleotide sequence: TGTGCCAGCAGCTATTACGAATCTAGCACGCAGTATTTT. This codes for CASSYYESSTQYF.